Following are 6 T cell receptor beta chains from one sample sequenced in a study of vaccination effects on CD4 cells after COVID-19. Viral peptide pools were used in the ViraFEST assay to expand antigen-specific CD4+ T cells, and sequencing came afterward. The culture ran for around ten days before CD4+ T cells were isolated. Repertoires were generated with immunoSEQ multiplex PCR, while TCRdb's copy carries only in-frame clones and drops some. The sample yields 70,000 to 95,000 clones, around 70% seen once. No antigen is known for these receptors. The sequenced sample was CD4+ T cells from PBMCs cultured with HCoV-229E spike peptides, obtained before COVID-19 vaccination. The receptors were sampled from a human donor who received a COVID-19 vaccine.

The CDR3 reads CASSSRTGGSYNEQFF. CDR3 bases: TGTGCCAGTAGTTCTAGGACAGGGGGCTCCTACAATGAGCAGTTCTTC. The chain combines TRBV19 with TRBJ2-1, with 10 bases identical to TRBD1. V gave up 5 bases and J gave up 0 bases; unmatched junction bases: 4. CDR3 size: 16 residues. Germline V lookup: CDR1 LNHDA, CDR2 SQIVND (reference sequence).

The V call is TRBV4-1, the J call TRBJ1-2, with D perhaps TRBD1 (5 bases). Between the trimmed V and J ends, which lost 0 bases and 8 bases, there was a span of 13 bases. Germline V lookup: CDR1 MGHRA, CDR2 YSYEKL. This CDR3 region has 14 residues. CDR3 sequence: CASSQDWGVGGYTF. The CDR3 DNA sequence: TGCGCCAGCAGCCAAGATTGGGGGGTGGGCGGCTACACCTTC.

This clone was seen more than once but under ten times. The V call is TRBV19, the J call TRBJ2-1; possible D gene TRBD2, 7 bases. The CDR3 covers 15 residues. The germline gives CDR1 LNHDA, CDR2 SQIVND (reference sequence). V gave up 5 bases and J gave up 0 bases, with 11 bases separating them. The CDR3 loop is CASSRGASSYNEQFF. CDR3 nucleotides: TGTGCCAGTAGTCGGGGGGCGTCCTCCTACAATGAGCAGTTCTTC.

The rearrangement joins TRBV14 to TRBJ2-1, with TRBD2 matching over 10 bases. The CDR3 is 15 amino acids. V dropped 4 bases and J dropped 6; count of bases not matched to a gene: 6. The germline V gene has CDR1 SGHDN and CDR2 FVKESK. The CDR3 region has the DNA TGTGCCAGCAGCCTTTTCAGCGGGGGGGCCAATGAGCAGTTCTTC. This encodes CASSLFSGGANEQFF.

This chain connects TRBV6-6 to TRBJ2-7, with a possible D match to TRBD1 (6 bases). V was cut by 5 bases and J by 2 bases, with 10 bases left in between. This CDR3 contains 13 residues. CDR1 and CDR2 (germline): MNHNY, SVGAGI (reference sequence). The CDR3 DNA sequence: TGTGCCAGCAGTCCCCGACAGGCCTACGAGCAGTACGTC. It translates to CASSPRQAYEQYV.

V usage is TRBV6-5 and J usage is TRBJ2-7; 8 bases line up with TRBD1. The CDR3 has 14 residues. Looked up from germline, CDR1 is MNHEY and CDR2 is SVGAGI. In DNA form, the CDR3 reads TGTGCGCCTGCGGACAGGGATAGCTCCAGGGAGCAGTACGTC. It yields the protein CAPADRDSSREQYV.